Below are 13 T cell receptor beta chains sequenced from a single sample in a study of cytomegalovirus exposure and HLA in healthy donors. The primer mix had 60 Vbeta and 13 Jbeta primers. Some clones are missing from TCRdb's copy, which holds only in-frame ones; the method was immunoSEQ multiplex PCR. This sample has 100,000 to 150,000 clones, with about 80% found just once. Sample: PBMCs. The receptors here all came from a man aged 35-49 years in good health and CMV-seronegative.

V is TRBV19 and J is TRBJ2-7; tentatively, D is TRBD1 (6 bases). Trimming removed 2 bases at V and 2 bases at J, with 10 bases between. This CDR3 is 14 amino acids long. CDR1 is LNHDA, CDR2 SQIVND, per germline (reference sequence). CDR3 sequence (DNA): TGTGCCAGTAGTATATCCGGGACAACCTACGAGCAGTACTTC. Translating it yields CASSISGTTYEQYF.

The chain links TRBV30 to TRBJ1-2; 7 bases are a match to TRBD1. CDR3 length equals 14 residues. The V and J ends lost 3 bases and 4 bases, in that order; junction bases with no gene match: 8. Germline CDR1 reads GTSNPN; CDR2 reads SVGIG (reference sequence). CDR3 sequence reads: CAWRRQGLLYGYTF. CDR3 coding DNA: TGTGCCTGGAGGAGACAGGGCCTACTCTATGGCTACACCTTC.

This chain uses TRBV9 with TRBJ2-5; TRBD1 is a possible D gene (6 bases). The length of the CDR3 is 15 residues. Per germline, CDR1 SGDLS and CDR2 YYNGEE. Trimming removed 1 base from V and 2 bases from J, with 12 bases in between. In DNA form, the CDR3 reads TGTGCCAGCAGCGTAAATCCAGGACAGCAAGAGACCCAGTACTTC. Its translation: CASSVNPGQQETQYF.

The rearrangement links TRBV29-1 to TRBJ1-2; the D gene is possibly TRBD1 (5 bases). This CDR3 has 14 amino acids. Trimming took off 6 bases at V and 2 bases at J, with 16 bases between the two ends. CDR1 SQVTM and CDR2 ANQGSEA come from the germline V gene. Here the CDR3 DNA reads TGCAGCGTCCGAGGGTGGGAGGGGAACTATGGCTACACCTTC. Its protein product is CSVRGWEGNYGYTF.

The chain combines TRBV7-9 with TRBJ2-5, with TRBD1 matching 8 bases. CDR3 length equals 14 residues. Germline CDR1 SEHNR, CDR2 FQNEAQ (reference sequence). V trimming: 4 bases; J trimming: 3 bases; junction bases outside the gene matches: 4. CDR3 amino acids: CASSSDRGEETQYF. The CDR3 region has the DNA TGTGCCAGCAGCTCCGACAGGGGAGAAGAGACCCAGTACTTC.

J is TRBJ1-2 and V is TRBV4-2, with D perhaps TRBD1 (6 bases). This CDR3 spans 12 amino acids. V dropped 8 bases and J dropped 4 bases, with 11 bases sitting between them. CDR1 LGHNA and CDR2 YNFKEQ come from the germline V gene. Written as DNA, the CDR3 is TGTGCCAGCCAAGGACAGCTCTATGGCTACACCTTC. This encodes CASQGQLYGYTF.

The table lists this clone with a few counts. The CDR3 region has the DNA TGTGCCAGCAGTGCACAAACAGGGCTTCTAGGTCCCCAGCATTTT. This sequence encodes CASSAQTGLLGPQHF. This chain uses TRBV2 with TRBJ1-5; possible D gene TRBD1, 6 bases. The CDR3 is made up of 15 amino acids. V lost 4 bases and J lost 10, with 20 bases in between. The V gene's germline CDR1 is SNHLY and CDR2 FYNNEI.

The J gene is TRBJ2-1, the V gene TRBV11-2; D is unresolved. The germline CDR1 and CDR2 sequences are SGHAT and FQNNGV. This CDR3 has 11 residues. The V gene lost 5 bases and the J gene lost 7 bases, with 6 bases spanning the gap. CDR3 coding DNA: TGTGCCAGCAGCCCTCTTAATGAGCAGTTCTTC. This codes for CASSPLNEQFF.

The chain joins TRBV7-2 to TRBJ1-1, with a possible D match to TRBD1 (6 bases). Deletions cut 5 bases from V and 1 base from J, with 11 bases between. This CDR3 is built from 14 residues. Germline V gene data show CDR1 as SGHTA and CDR2 as FQGNSA. The DNA for the CDR3 is TGTGCCAGCAGCCCCGGACAGACGAACACTGAAGCTTTCTTT. This gives the protein CASSPGQTNTEAFF. Drawing the rest from reference TRBV7-2 and TRBJ1-1, the complete variable domain is GAGVSQSPSNKVTEKGKDVELRCDPISGHTALYWYRQSLGQGLEFLIYFQGNSAPDKSGLPSDRFSAERTGGSVSTLTIQRTQQEDSAVYLCASSPGQTNTEAFFGQGTRLTVV.

The V and J genes are TRBV2 and TRBJ2-5, with 11 bases that match TRBD2. Germline loops: CDR1 SNHLY, CDR2 FYNNEI. Trimming removed 8 bases from V and 5 bases from J; junction bases left unmatched: 10. This CDR3 is built from 15 residues. The CDR3 loop reads CASLALAGVGETQYF. The CDR3 DNA sequence: TGTGCCAGCTTGGCACTAGCGGGAGTTGGGGAGACCCAGTACTTC. Filled out from reference TRBV2 and TRBJ2-5, the complete variable domain reads EPEVTQTPSHQVTQMGQEVILRCVPISNHLYFYWYRQILGQKVEFLVSFYNNEISEKSEIFDDQFSVERPDGSNFTLKIRSTKLEDSAMYFCASLALAGVGETQYFGPGTRLLVL.

This rearrangement joins TRBV30 to TRBJ1-5; 8 bases align to TRBD1. The CDR3 has 14 residues. V lost 4 bases to trimming and J lost 3 bases; unmatched junction nucleotides: 5. Germline assignment: CDR1 GTSNPN and CDR2 SVGIG (reference sequence). The CDR3 sequence is CAWTDRGDNQPQHF. The CDR3 DNA is TGTGCCTGGACCGACAGGGGAGACAATCAGCCCCAGCATTTT.

V is TRBV4-1 and J is TRBJ1-2; TRBD1 agrees at 8 bases. The CDR3 is 15 amino acids. Germline values: CDR1 MGHRA, CDR2 YSYEKL. V dropped 2 bases and J dropped 5; count of bases not matched to a gene: 7. DNA for the CDR3: TGCGCCAGCAGCCAAACCCAGGGGGCGCGGTATGGCTACACCTTC. Translation: CASSQTQGARYGYTF.

V and J are TRBV10-3 and TRBJ1-5; no reliable D call. V lost 3 bases and J 5 bases, leaving 8 bases between the germline ends. CDR3 length equals 13 residues. The germline gives CDR1 ENHRY, CDR2 SYGVKD. In DNA form, the CDR3 reads TGTGCCATCAGTGAACGGGAGCATCAGCCCCAGCATTTT. Its translation: CAISEREHQPQHF.